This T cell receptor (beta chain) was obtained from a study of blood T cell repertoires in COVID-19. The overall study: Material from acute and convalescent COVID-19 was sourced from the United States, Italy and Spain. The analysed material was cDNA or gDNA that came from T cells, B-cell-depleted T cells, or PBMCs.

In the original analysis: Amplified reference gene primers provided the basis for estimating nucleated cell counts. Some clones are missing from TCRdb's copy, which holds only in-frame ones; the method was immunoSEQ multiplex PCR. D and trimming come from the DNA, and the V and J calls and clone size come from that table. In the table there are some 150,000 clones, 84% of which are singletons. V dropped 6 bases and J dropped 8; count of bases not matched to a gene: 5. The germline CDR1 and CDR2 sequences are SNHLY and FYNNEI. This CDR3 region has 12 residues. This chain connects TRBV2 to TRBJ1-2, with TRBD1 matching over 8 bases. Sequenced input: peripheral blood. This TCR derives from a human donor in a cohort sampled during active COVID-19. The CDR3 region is CASRLDREGYTF. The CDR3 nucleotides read TGTGCCAGCAGGCTGGACAGGGAAGGCTACACCTTC. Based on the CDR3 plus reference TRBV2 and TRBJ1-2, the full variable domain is EPEVTQTPSHQVTQMGQEVILRCVPISNHLYFYWYRQILGQKVEFLVSFYNNEISEKSEIFDDQFSVERPDGSNFTLKIRSTKLEDSAMYFCASRLDREGYTFGSGTRLTVV.